The 19 T cell receptor beta chains listed next were all sequenced from one sample in a study of molecular identifiers for immune sequencing clone quantification. MiXCR was run by TCRdb on the PCR reads, yielding one entry per CDR3 protein. The sample lists about 320,000 distinct CDR3 sequences, roughly a quarter seen once, with 0.65% to 0.75% in the top ten. Sequenced: naive CD8+ T cells from blood, with Jurkat cell RNA spiked in. The subset denotes: FACS-sorted CD8+CD4-CCR7+CD45RA+ naive T cells. Every receptor here comes from a human donor in good health. Some libraries in this study had Jurkat cell RNA spiked in.

This clonotype was counted many times. The CDR3: CASSLVEQFF. CDR3 coding DNA: TGTGCCAGCAGCTTAGTTGAGCAGTTCTTC. The chain couples TRBV7-9 to TRBJ2-1; D is unclear. Germline loops: CDR1 SEHNR, CDR2 FQNEAQ (reference sequence). The CDR3 extends over 10 amino acids. V was shortened by 1 base and J by 9 bases, with 1 base between the two germline ends. Drawing the rest from reference TRBV7-9 and TRBJ2-1, the complete variable domain is DTGVSQNPRHKITKRGQNVTFRCDPISEHNRLYWYRQTLGQGPEFLTYFQNEAQLEKSRLLSDRFSAERPKGSFSTLEIQRTEQGDSAMYLCASSLVEQFFGPGTRLTVL.

This clonotype was seen repeatedly, ten times or more. The chain has TRBV12-3 or TRBV12-4 and TRBJ2-6; D not certain. V dropped 7 bases and J dropped 0 bases, with 7 bases sitting between them. This CDR3 comprises 14 residues. CDR3 bases: TGTGCCAGCAAGGGAAACTCTGGGGCCAACGTCCTGACTTTC. Its protein product is CASKGNSGANVLTF.

This rearrangement joins TRBV19 to TRBJ2-1; 10 nucleotides line up with TRBD2. This CDR3 is 18 amino acids long. Germline V gene data show CDR1 as LNHDA and CDR2 as SQIVND (reference sequence). V was pared by 7 bases and J by 5 bases, with 17 bases of the junction left unmatched. This CDR3 is CASITISGRAFENNEQFF. The CDR3 DNA sequence: TGTGCCAGTATTACGATCAGCGGGAGGGCCTTTGAGAACAATGAGCAGTTCTTC. Based on the CDR3 plus reference TRBV19 and TRBJ2-1, the full variable domain is DGGITQSPKYLFRKEGQNVTLSCEQNLNHDAMYWYRQDPGQGLRLIYYSQIVNDFQKGDIAEGYSVSREKKESFPLTVTSAQKNPTAFYLCASITISGRAFENNEQFFGPGTRLTVL.

This clonotype came up many times. The chain recombines TRBV30 with TRBJ1-5, with 7 bases aligning to TRBD1. The CDR3 is 19 residues long. The J segment lost 4 bases and the V segment lost 0 bases, leaving 18 bases of the junction unmatched. Per the germline V gene, CDR1 is GTSNPN and CDR2 is SVGIG (reference sequence). DNA of the CDR3: TGTGCCTGGAGTGTACTTCAGGGGACAGAAGTCCTAGCAAATCAGCCCCAGCATTTT. This gives the protein CAWSVLQGTEVLANQPQHF.

This chain joins TRBV28 and TRBJ2-1, with 10 bases identical to TRBD2. The J segment lost 0 bases and the V segment lost 6 bases, leaving 5 bases of the junction unmatched. Germline V lookup: CDR1 MDHEN, CDR2 SYDVKM. CDR3 length equals 16 residues. The CDR3 loop is CASRDPSGSSYNEQFF. CDR3 nucleotide sequence: TGTGCCAGCAGGGACCCTAGCGGGAGCTCCTACAATGAGCAGTTCTTC.

Comment on this clonotype: This sequence may be a read error, since a much larger clone differs from it by one base. The CDR3 DNA reads TGTGCCAGCAGCCAGTACAGGGTTCCTAGCAATCAGCCCCGGCATTTT. This encodes CASSQYRVPSNQPRHF. The chain joins TRBV3-1 to TRBJ1-5; possible D gene TRBD1, 6 bases. The CDR3 is 16 residues long. CDR1 and CDR2 (germline): LGHDT, YNNKEL (reference sequence). Variable domain in full (rest from reference TRBV3-1 and TRBJ1-5): DTAVSQTPKYLVTQMGNDKSIKCEQNLGHDTMYWYKQDSKKFLKIMFSYNNKELIINETVPNRFSPKSPDKAHLNLHINSLELGDSAVYFCASSQYRVPSNQPRHFGDGTRLSIL.

The chain combines TRBV27 with TRBJ2-3; TRBD1 agrees at 10 bases. Per the germline V gene, CDR1 is MNHEY and CDR2 is SMNVEV (reference sequence). The CDR3 runs 15 residues. V lost 5 bases, J lost 5 bases, and 7 bases stayed unmatched. CDR3 residues: CASSAGTGVVDTQYF. The CDR3 DNA follows: TGTGCCAGCAGTGCCGGGACAGGGGTGGTAGATACGCAGTATTTT.

In this sample, this clonotype turned up many times. Here the CDR3 reads CASSYVGGGEQYF. Written as DNA, the CDR3 is TGTGCCAGCAGTTACGTTGGGGGCGGCGAGCAGTACTTC. The chain carries TRBV6-5 and TRBJ2-7, with D tentatively TRBD1 (6 bases). CDR3 length equals 13 residues. V lost 2 bases and J 6 bases, leaving 11 bases between the germline ends. The germline gives CDR1 MNHEY, CDR2 SVGAGI.

This clonotype was recorded only once. This chain connects TRBV19 to TRBJ2-7, with 10 bases aligning to TRBD2. V dropped 4 bases and J dropped 10; count of bases not matched to a gene: 10. Germline lookup yields CDR1 LNHDA and CDR2 SQIVND (reference sequence). This CDR3 is 14 amino acids long. The CDR3 nucleotides are TGTGCCAGTAGTACGCTAGCGGGAGCGTCCGATCAGTACTTC. It is translated as CASSTLAGASDQYF.

As to this clonotype: This sequence may be a read error, since a much larger clone differs from it by one base. The J gene is TRBJ2-2, the V gene TRBV6-5, with D possibly TRBD2 on 6 matching bases. Per germline, CDR1 MNHEY and CDR2 SVGAGI. This CDR3 is 12 amino acids long. CDR3 in amino acids: CASSYSGGELVF. DNA of the CDR3: TGTGCCAGCAGTTACTCAGGCGGGGAGCTGGTTTTT.

This chain connects TRBV13 to TRBJ2-2; D is possibly TRBD1 (6 bases). This CDR3 has 13 residues. CDR1 PRHDT and CDR2 FYEKMQ come from the germline V gene (reference sequence). Trimming took off 8 bases at V and 1 base at J, with 8 bases between the two ends. The CDR3 spells CASSTGNTGELFF. The CDR3 coding sequence is TGTGCCAGCTCGACAGGGAACACCGGGGAGCTGTTTTTT.

This clonotype turned up a few times. One base away lies a much larger clone, so this may be a sequencing read error. The chain is built from TRBV29-1 and TRBJ2-7, with unresolved D. Germline CDR1 reads SQVTM; CDR2 reads ANQGSEA. This CDR3 comprises 13 residues. V was pared by 7 bases and J by 0 bases, with 13 bases between. CDR3 protein: CSAVPGSSYEQYF. CDR3 coding DNA: TGCAGCGCTGTCCCAGGCAGCTCCTACGAGCAGTACTTC.

The table lists this clonotype with a few counts. For the CDR3, the DNA is TGTGCCAGTAGTGCTAGCGGCCCCTCCAATGAGCAGTTCTTC. Translated, it gives CASSASGPSNEQFF. V and J are TRBV19 and TRBJ2-1; 7 nucleotides match TRBD2. This CDR3 has 14 amino acids. The V and J ends lost 5 bases and 6 bases, in that order; junction bases with no gene match: 7. CDR1 LNHDA and CDR2 SQIVND come from the germline V gene (reference sequence).

This clonotype showed up just once. A much bigger clone sits one base away, suggesting this may be a read error. CDR3 DNA sequence: TGTGCCAGCAGTCCAATAGGAGGGGCGGAGCAGTACTTC. Translating it yields CASSPIGGAEQYF. The chain employs TRBV7-9 and TRBJ2-7, with TRBD2 as a possible D gene (6 bases). Germline assignment: CDR1 SEHNR and CDR2 FQNEAQ (reference sequence). The germline V and J ends were trimmed by 6 bases and 7 bases, with 16 bases remaining between them. This CDR3 has 13 residues.

The gene calls are TRBV28 and TRBJ2-5; the D gene could be TRBD1 or TRBD2 (5 bases each). Germline CDR1 and CDR2: MDHEN and SYDVKM. V was pared by 3 bases and J by 1 base, with 12 bases between. The CDR3 is made up of 15 amino acids. This chain's CDR3 is CASSFRGLSQETQYF. Here the CDR3 DNA reads TGTGCCAGCAGTTTCCGGGGCCTCTCCCAAGAGACCCAGTACTTC.

Regarding this clonotype: This clone may be a read error of a much larger clone one base away. The chain combines TRBV5-4 with TRBJ1-5, with 8 nucleotides matching TRBD1. J was trimmed by 1 base and V by 0 bases; bases with no gene match: 9. CDR1 SGHNT and CDR2 YYREEE come from the germline V gene (reference sequence). The length of the CDR3 is 18 residues. In DNA form, the CDR3 reads TGTGCCAGCAGCTTGGCCTTGTACCGGGACAGGAGCAATCAGCCCCAGCATTTT. This encodes CASSLALYRDRSNQPQHF.

There are many counts of this clonotype. The gene calls are TRBV12-3 or TRBV12-4 and TRBJ2-6; 14 bases are a match to TRBD2. V lost 5 bases and J lost 0; bases outside the gene matches: 6. The CDR3 has 19 amino acids. The CDR3 DNA follows: TGTGCCAGCAGTGCTCCGGGGACTAGCGGGAGCTCTGGGGCCAACGTCCTGACTTTC. Its translation: CASSAPGTSGSSGANVLTF.

This rearrangement joins TRBV5-1 to TRBJ1-4; the D gene is possibly TRBD1 (5 bases). CDR3 length: 16 amino acids. Trimming shortened V by 0 bases and J by 7 bases, and 16 bases separated the two germline ends. Germline V gene lookup returns CDR1 SGHRS and CDR2 YFSETQ. The CDR3 DNA follows: TGCGCCAGCAGCTTGGCCCTTGGCAGGGAGGGTGAAAAACTGTTTTTT. Residues: CASSLALGREGEKLFF.

This chain joins TRBV12-3 or TRBV12-4 and TRBJ2-1, with D unresolved. The CDR3 spans 15 residues. Deletions cut 5 bases from V and 1 base from J, with 12 bases between. CDR3 sequence: CASSDLRESYNEQFF. The CDR3 DNA follows: TGTGCCAGCAGTGACCTTAGGGAATCCTACAATGAGCAGTTCTTC.